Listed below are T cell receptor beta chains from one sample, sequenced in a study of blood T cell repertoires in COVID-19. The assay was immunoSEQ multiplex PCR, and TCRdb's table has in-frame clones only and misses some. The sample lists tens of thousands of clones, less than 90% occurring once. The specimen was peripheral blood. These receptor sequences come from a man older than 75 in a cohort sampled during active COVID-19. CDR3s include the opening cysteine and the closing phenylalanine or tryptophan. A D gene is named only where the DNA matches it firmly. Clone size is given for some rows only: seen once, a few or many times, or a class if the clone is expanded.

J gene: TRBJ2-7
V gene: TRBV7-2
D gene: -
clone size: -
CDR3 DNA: TGTGCCAGCAGCTTAGAAGGGCTAGCGATCTACGAGCAGTACTTC
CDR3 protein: CASSLEGLAIYEQYF

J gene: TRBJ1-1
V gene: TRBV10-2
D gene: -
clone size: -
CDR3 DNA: TGCGCCAGCACACAGGGCCGGAACACTGAAGCTTTCTTT
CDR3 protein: CASTQGRNTEAFF

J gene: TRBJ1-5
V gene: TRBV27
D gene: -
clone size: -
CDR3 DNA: TGTGCCAGCAGTTTCGACGCGGGCAATCAGCCCCAGCATTTT
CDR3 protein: CASSFDAGNQPQHF

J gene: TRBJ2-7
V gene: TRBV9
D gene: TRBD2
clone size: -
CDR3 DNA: TGTGCCAGCAGCGTAGGACTAGCGACGTCCTACGAGCAGTACTTC
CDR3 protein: CASSVGLATSYEQYF

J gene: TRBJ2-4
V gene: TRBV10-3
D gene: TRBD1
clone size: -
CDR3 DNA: TGTGCCATCAGTGAGGACAGGGCGGCGAACATTCAGTACTTC
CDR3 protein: CAISEDRAANIQYF

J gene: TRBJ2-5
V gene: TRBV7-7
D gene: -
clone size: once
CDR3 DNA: TGTGCCAGCAGCTTAGTTAGCGCAGGCTTACAAGAGACCCAGTACTTC
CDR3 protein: CASSLVSAGLQETQYF

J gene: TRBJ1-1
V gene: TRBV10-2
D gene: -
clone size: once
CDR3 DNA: TGCGCCAGCAGCGGGAGTACTGAAGCTTTCTTT
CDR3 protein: CASSGSTEAFF

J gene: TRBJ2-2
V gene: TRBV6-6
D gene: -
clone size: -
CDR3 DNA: TGTGCCAGCAGAGAGGGGGTAAACACCGGGGAGCTGTTTTTT
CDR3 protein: CASREGVNTGELFF

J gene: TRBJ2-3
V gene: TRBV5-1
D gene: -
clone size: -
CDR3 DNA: TGCGCCAGCAGGGAGGGAGCAGCGAGCACAGATACGCAGTATTTT
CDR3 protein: CASREGAASTDTQYF

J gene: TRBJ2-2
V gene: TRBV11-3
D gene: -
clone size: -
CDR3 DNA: TGTGCCAGCAGCTCCGGGACACCCTCGAACACCGGGGAGCTGTTTTTT
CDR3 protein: CASSSGTPSNTGELFF

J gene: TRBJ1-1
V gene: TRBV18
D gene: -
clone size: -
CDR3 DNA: TGTGCCAGCTCACCACGGGACGCCGTTTCAACCCTCGGGGGTGAAGCTTTCTTT
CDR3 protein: CASSPRDAVSTLGGEAFF

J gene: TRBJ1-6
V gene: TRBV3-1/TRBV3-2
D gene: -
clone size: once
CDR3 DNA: TGTGCCAGCAGCAGAATAGGGGCTATTAGCTCCTATAATTCACCCCTCCACTTT
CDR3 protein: CASSRIGAISSYNSPLHF

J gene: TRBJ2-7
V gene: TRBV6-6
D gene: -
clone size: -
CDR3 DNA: TGTGCCAGCAGTTACGGGGGGTCCGAGCAGTACTTC
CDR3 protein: CASSYGGSEQYF

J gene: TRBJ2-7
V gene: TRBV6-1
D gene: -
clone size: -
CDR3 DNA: TGTGCCAGCAGTGGCCTCGGACAGCAAAACTACTACTACGAGCAGTACTTC
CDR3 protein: CASSGLGQQNYYYEQYF

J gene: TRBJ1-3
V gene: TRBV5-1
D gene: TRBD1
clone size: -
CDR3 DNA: TGCGCCAGCACCCTTACAGGGGGGGGAATCTCTGGAAACACCATATATTTT
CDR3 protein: CASTLTGGGISGNTIYF

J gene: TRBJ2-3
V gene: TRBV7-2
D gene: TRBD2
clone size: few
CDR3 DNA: TGTGCCAGCAGCTTAGAGGGACGGGAGGCGGATACGCAGTATTTT
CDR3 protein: CASSLEGREADTQYF

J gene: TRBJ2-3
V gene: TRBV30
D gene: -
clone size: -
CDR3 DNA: TGTGCCTGGACCGTCGACAGTCTCACAGATACGCAGTATTTT
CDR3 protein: CAWTVDSLTDTQYF

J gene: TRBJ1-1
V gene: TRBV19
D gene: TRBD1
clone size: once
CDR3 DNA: TGTGCCAGTAGTCCGACAGGGGGAAGGGCTGAAGCTTTCTTT
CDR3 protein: CASSPTGGRAEAFF

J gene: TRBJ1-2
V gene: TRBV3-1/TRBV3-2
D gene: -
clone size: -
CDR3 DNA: TGTGCCAGCAGCCAATCTGTTTATGGCTACACCTTC
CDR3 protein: CASSQSVYGYTF

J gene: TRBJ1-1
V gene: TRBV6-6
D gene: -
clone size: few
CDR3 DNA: TGTGCCAGCAGTTATTTAGAGAACACTGAAGCTTTCTTT
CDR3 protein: CASSYLENTEAFF

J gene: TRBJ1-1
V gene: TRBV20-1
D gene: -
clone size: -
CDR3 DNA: TGCAGTGCTTATATGAACACTGAAGCTTTCTTT
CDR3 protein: CSAYMNTEAFF

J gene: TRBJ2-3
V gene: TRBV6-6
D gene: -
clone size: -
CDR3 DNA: TGTGCCAGCAGTAGCGGACTGTTAGGAGATACGCAGTATTTT
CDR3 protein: CASSSGLLGDTQYF

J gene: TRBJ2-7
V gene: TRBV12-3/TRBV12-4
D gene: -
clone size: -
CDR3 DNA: TGTGCCAGCAGTATCGGGGGCGAGCAGTACTTC
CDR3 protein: CASSIGGEQYF

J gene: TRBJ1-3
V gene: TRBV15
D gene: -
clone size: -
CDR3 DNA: TGTGCCACCAGCAGTAAGAGGATTTACTCTGGAAACACCATATATTTT
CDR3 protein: CATSSKRIYSGNTIYF

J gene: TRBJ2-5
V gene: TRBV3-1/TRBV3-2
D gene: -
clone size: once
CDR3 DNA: TGTGCCAGCAGCGGAATGGAGGAGACCCAGTACTTC
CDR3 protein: CASSGMEETQYF

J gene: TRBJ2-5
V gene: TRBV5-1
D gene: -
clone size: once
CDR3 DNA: TGCGCCAGCAGCTCGGGACACATAGAGACCCAGTACTTC
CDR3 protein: CASSSGHIETQYF

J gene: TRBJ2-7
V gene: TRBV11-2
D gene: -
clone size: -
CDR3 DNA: TGTGCCAGCAGCTTACCCCTGGAGGGTAAAGAGCAGTACTTC
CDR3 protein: CASSLPLEGKEQYF

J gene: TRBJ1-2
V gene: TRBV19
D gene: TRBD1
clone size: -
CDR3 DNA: TGTGCCAGTAGTATTCCAGGGGGCGCGGGAGGCTACACCTTC
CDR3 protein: CASSIPGGAGGYTF

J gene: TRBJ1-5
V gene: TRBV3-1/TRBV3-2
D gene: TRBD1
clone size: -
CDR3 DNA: TGTGCCAGCAGCCAAGCAGGGGGCCTCAGCAATCAGCCCCAGCATTTT
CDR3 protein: CASSQAGGLSNQPQHF

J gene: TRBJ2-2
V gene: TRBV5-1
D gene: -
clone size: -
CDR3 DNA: TGCGCCAGCAGCTTTCCGCGGGGAAACACCGGGGAGCTGTTTTTT
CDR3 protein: CASSFPRGNTGELFF

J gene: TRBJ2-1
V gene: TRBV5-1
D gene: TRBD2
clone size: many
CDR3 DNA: TGCGCCAGCAGCGTAGTGGCTAGCGGGGCCGCGAGCTCCTACAATGAGCAGTTCTTC
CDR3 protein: CASSVVASGAASSYNEQFF

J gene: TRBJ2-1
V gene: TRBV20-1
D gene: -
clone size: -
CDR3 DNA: TGCAGTGCTAGTATTGAGGCGGGGTACAATGAGCAGTTCTTC
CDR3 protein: CSASIEAGYNEQFF

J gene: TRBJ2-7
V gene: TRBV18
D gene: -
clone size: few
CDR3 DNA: TGTGCCAGCTCACCACCGGGGGGGGCAATCTACGAGCAGTACTTC
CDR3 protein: CASSPPGGAIYEQYF

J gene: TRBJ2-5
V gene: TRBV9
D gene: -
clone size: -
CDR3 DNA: TGTGCCAGCAGCGTTAATCCCCAAGAGACCCAGTACTTC
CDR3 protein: CASSVNPQETQYF

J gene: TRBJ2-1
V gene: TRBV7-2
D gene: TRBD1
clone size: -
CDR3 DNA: TGTGCCAGCAGCTTAGAATCGGACAGGGCTTACCTGTTCTTC
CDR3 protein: CASSLESDRAYLFF

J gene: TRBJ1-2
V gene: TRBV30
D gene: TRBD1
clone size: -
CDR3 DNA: TGTGCCTGGGCCGAGACAGGGTTTGGCGGCTACACCTTC
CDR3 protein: CAWAETGFGGYTF

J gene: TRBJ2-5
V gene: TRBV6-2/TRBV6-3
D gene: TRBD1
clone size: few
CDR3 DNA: TGTGCCAGCAGTAACGACAGGGGAAAGACCCAGTACTTC
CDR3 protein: CASSNDRGKTQYF

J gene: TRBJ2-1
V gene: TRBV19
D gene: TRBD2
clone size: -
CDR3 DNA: TGTGCCAGTATTCCTACTAGCGGGACTTACAATGAGCAGTTCTTC
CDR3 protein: CASIPTSGTYNEQFF

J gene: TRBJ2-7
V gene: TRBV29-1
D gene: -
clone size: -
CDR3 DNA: TGCAGCGCTAAAAGGGGCCTCTCCTACGAGCAGTACTTC
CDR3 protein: CSAKRGLSYEQYF

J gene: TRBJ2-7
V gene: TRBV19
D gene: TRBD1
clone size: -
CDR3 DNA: TGTGCCAGTAGGGGAACCCGGACAGGGCCCGAGCAGTACTTC
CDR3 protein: CASRGTRTGPEQYF